This T cell receptor beta chain stems from a study of OX40 agonist ivuxolimab in advanced cancers. Study context: Three patients showed partial responses: one hepatocellular carcinoma and two cutaneous melanoma cases. General study results and limits: The investigators did not determine what antigen specificity the expanded peripheral T cells had.

The ends were cut back, 5 bases at V and 0 bases at J, with 7 bases in the middle. The germline gives CDR1 SGHAT, CDR2 FQDESV (reference sequence). The CDR3 is 13 residues long. Blood sampling took place at baseline, cycle 4 day 1, and cycle 7 day 1. Worth noting for this clone: Its specificity is unknown.

This table comes from immunoSEQ multiplex PCR, and its TCRdb copy is limited to in-frame clones, with some not included. This sample has 70,000 or so clones, with approximately 90% found just once. The chain links TRBV11-1 to TRBJ1-1; no firm D call. This clonotype originated in an adult with an advanced solid tumor such as melanoma, head and neck, liver or kidney cancer. The sequencing used CD4+ or CD8+ T cells sorted from blood, collected in a trial of the OX40 agonist ivuxolimab. Here the CDR3 DNA reads TGTGCCAGCAGCCCCAACTTGAACACTGAAGCTTTCTTT. This translates into CASSPNLNTEAFF.